The T cell receptor beta chain described here comes from a study of T-cell reconstitution after alpha-beta-depleted transplantation in children. Preparing the TCRbeta library involved the use of unique molecular identifiers. TCRdb reanalysed the PCR reads using MiXCR and keeps one entry per CDR3 protein. The table lists roughly 300,000 distinct CDR3 sequences, around a tenth of them singletons, with about a quarter in the top ten. This clonotype came up many times. V dropped 6 bases and J dropped 9 bases, with 15 bases sitting between them. Germline V CDR1 and CDR2: SQVTM, ANQGSEA. The CDR3 has 12 residues.

The starting material was peripheral blood, obtained 180 days after TCRalphabeta/CD19-depleted stem cell transplant. The receptor was isolated from a male patient between 2 and 10 years old who had a stem cell transplant for chronic granulomatous disease, so the T cells may come from the graft donor. This chain links TRBV29-1 with TRBJ2-1; the D call may be TRBD1 or TRBD2 (5 bases each). In DNA form, the CDR3 reads TGCAGCGTGGGACCAGCCGGAGGTGAGCAGTTCTTC. Translation gives CSVGPAGGEQFF.